This T cell receptor beta chain was sequenced for a study of shared clonotypes between healthy human individuals. V was shortened by 6 bases and J by 6 bases, with 11 bases between the two germline ends. The CDR3 sequence is 13 residues long. Per germline, CDR1 MDHEN and CDR2 SYDVKM. As defined, naive CD8 cells were CD45RO-negative and positively selected for CCR7, with terminally differentiated effector memory CD45RA+ cells excluded. Assay: immunoSEQ multiplex PCR; the TCRdb copy retains only in-frame clones and omits some. Among 800,000 to 950,000 clones listed, 90% to 98% were seen once. This TCR was sampled from a man aged 30 to 39 in good health. The chain joins TRBV28 to TRBJ2-2; D ambiguous. What was sequenced was naive CD8+ T cells sorted from blood. The CDR3 protein is CASSDIVPGELFF. DNA of the CDR3: TGTGCCAGCAGCGACATCGTTCCCGGGGAGCTGTTTTTT.